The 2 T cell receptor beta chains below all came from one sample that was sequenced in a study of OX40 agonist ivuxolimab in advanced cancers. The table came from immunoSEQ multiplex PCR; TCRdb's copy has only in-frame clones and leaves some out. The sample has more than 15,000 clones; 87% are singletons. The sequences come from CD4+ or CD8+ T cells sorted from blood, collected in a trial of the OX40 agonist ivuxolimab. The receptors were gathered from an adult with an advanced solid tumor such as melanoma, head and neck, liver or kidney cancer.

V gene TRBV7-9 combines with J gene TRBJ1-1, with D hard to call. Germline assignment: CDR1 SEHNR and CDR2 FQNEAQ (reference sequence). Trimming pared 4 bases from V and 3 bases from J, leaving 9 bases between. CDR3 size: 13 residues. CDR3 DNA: TGTGCCAGCAGCTCGAATCATGACACTGAAGCTTTCTTT. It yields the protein CASSSNHDTEAFF.

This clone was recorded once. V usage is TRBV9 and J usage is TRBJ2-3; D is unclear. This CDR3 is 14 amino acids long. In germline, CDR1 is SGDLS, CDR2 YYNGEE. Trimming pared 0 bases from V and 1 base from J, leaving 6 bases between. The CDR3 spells CASSVVGGTDTQYF. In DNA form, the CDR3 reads TGTGCCAGCAGCGTAGTTGGGGGCACAGATACGCAGTATTTT.